This T cell receptor (beta chain) comes out of a study of T-cell reconstitution after alpha-beta-depleted transplantation in children. Unique molecular identifiers tagged the TCRbeta library. TCRdb redid the calling of the PCR reads with MiXCR, one entry per CDR3 protein. The data contain almost 500,000 distinct CDR3 sequences, about an eighth of them singletons. CDR1 and CDR2 (germline): DFQATT, SNEGSKA (reference sequence). V lost 6 bases and J lost 6; bases outside the gene matches: 5. This CDR3 spans 11 amino acids. This clonotype was found many times. The receptor was isolated from a human donor who donated a stem cell graft to a child with combined immunodeficiency. Sequencing used PBMCs from the stem cell graft donor, obtained from the stem cell graft. The chain is built from TRBV20-1 and TRBJ2-7; the match to TRBD1 covers 7 bases. CDR3 sequence reads: CSAIYRGEQYF. CDR3 nucleotide sequence: TGCAGTGCAATCTACAGGGGCGAGCAGTACTTC.